The present T cell receptor (beta chain) was sequenced within a study of human thymus T cells. Sequencing was performed with immunoSEQ multiplex PCR; in TCRdb, only in-frame clones are kept and a portion is missing. The sample holds tens of thousands of clones, over 85% seen once. The V end lost 2 bases, the J end lost 6 bases, and 10 bases lay between the germline ends. CDR3 length: 13 residues. Germline CDR1 reads MDHEN; CDR2 reads SYDVKM. This chain uses TRBV28 with TRBJ2-5; TRBD1 or TRBD2 may be the D gene (5 bases each). Specimen: blood. The receptor was isolated from a boy in the first two years of life with a congenital heart defect but otherwise immunologically healthy. This CDR3 is CASSLVGEKTQYF. The CDR3 nucleotides read TGTGCCAGCAGTTTAGTAGGGGAGAAGACCCAGTACTTC.